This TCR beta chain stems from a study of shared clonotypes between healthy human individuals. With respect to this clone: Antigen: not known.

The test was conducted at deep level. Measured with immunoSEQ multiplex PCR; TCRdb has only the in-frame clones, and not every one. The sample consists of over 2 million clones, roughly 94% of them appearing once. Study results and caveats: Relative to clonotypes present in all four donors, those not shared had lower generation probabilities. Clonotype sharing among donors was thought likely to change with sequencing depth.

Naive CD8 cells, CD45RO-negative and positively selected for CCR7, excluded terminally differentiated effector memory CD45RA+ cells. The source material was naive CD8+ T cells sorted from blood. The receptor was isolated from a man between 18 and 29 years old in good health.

The CDR3 DNA reads as TGTGCCAGTAGTATAAGCGGGACTAGCAACTACAATGAGCAGTTCTTC. Amino acids: CASSISGTSNYNEQFF. The J gene is TRBJ2-1, the V gene TRBV19, with TRBD2 matching 9 bases. V lost 2 bases, J lost 3 bases, and 5 bases stayed unmatched. The CDR3 totals 16 residues. The germline CDR1 and CDR2 sequences are LNHDA and SQIVND (reference sequence).